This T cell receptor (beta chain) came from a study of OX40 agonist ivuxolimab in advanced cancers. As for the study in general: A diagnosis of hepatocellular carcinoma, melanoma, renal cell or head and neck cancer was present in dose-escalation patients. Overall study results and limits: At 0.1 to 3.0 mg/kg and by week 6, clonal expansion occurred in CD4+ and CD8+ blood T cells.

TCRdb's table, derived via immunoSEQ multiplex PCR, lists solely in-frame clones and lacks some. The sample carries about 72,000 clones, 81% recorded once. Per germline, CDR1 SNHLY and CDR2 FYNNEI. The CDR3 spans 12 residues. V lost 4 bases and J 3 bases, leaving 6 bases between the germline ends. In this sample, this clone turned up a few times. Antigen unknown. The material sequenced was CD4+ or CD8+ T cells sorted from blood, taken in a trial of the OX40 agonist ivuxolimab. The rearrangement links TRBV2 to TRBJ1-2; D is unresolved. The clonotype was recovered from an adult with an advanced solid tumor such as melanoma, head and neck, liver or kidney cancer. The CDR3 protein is CASSGRDYGYTF. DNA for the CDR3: TGTGCCAGCAGTGGCCGGGACTATGGCTACACCTTC.